This T cell receptor beta chain originates from a study of T cell responses to AZD1222 COVID-19 vaccine. Points from the study as a whole: Females outnumbered males among donors, who were mostly white British; clonal diversity was possibly underestimated.

Profiled with immunoSEQ multiplex PCR; TCRdb holds only in-frame clones, not every one. Seen here are around 120,000 clones, around 85% observed once, and the top ten hold less than 8%. Germline CDR1 is DFQATT and CDR2 is SNEGSKA (reference sequence). This CDR3 contains 16 residues. After removal of 3 bases from V and 2 bases from J, the junction contained 9 bases not matched to a gene. As concerns this clone: Its antigen remains unidentified.

Material: peripheral blood, obtained on day 0 of AZD1222 vaccination. The clonotype was recovered from an adult in good health. The J gene is TRBJ2-1, the V gene TRBV20-1, with 8 bases fitting TRBD2. The CDR3 DNA is TGCAGTGCTAGTGTCCTCCGCGGGGGGACCTACAATGAGCAGTTCTTC. It translates to CSASVLRGGTYNEQFF.